Shown below are 29 T cell receptor beta chains from a single sample sequenced in a study of early stage breast cancer tumors. Clones were read by immunoSEQ multiplex PCR, and TCRdb kept only the in-frame ones, dropping some. The sample lists some 5,000 clones, just under 70% occurring once. Sequencing input: normal breast tissue next to the tumor. The receptors derive from a person between 60 and 70 years old with breast cancer.

The rearrangement links TRBV19 to TRBJ1-5; TRBD1 agrees at 8 bases. V was pared by 6 bases and J by 1 base, with 5 bases of the junction left unmatched. The CDR3 is made up of 15 amino acids. Germline V lookup: CDR1 LNHDA, CDR2 SQIVND (reference sequence). CDR3 in DNA: TGTGCCAGTAGGTTGGACAGGGCGAGCAATCAGCCCCAGCATTTT. Translating gives CASRLDRASNQPQHF.

By share of the sample, this clone is medium-sized (0.01 to 0.1%). The chain has TRBV19 and TRBJ1-1, with D possibly being TRBD1 (5 bases). Germline loops: CDR1 LNHDA, CDR2 SQIVND (reference sequence). V lost 6 bases to trimming and J lost 3 bases, with 14 bases between them. This CDR3 region has 14 residues. CDR3 bases: TGTGCCAGTAGATTGGGGGTCGGGGACACTGAAGCTTTCTTT. Its protein is CASRLGVGDTEAFF.

The V call is TRBV28, the J call TRBJ1-4; TRBD1 matches at 7 bases. This CDR3 has 15 residues. Per the germline V gene, CDR1 is MDHEN and CDR2 is SYDVKM. Germline trimming cut 5 bases from V and 3 bases from J; bases unmatched to any gene: 6. The CDR3 here is CASSTRTGANEKLFF. In DNA, the CDR3 is TGTGCCAGCAGTACCCGGACAGGAGCTAATGAAAAACTGTTTTTT. The entire variable domain, with the rest obtained from reference TRBV28 and TRBJ1-4, is as follows: DVKVTQSSRYLVKRTGEKVFLECVQDMDHENMFWYRQDPGLGLRLIYFSYDVKMKEKGDIPEGYSVSREKKERFSLILESASTNQTSMYLCASSTRTGANEKLFFGSGTQLSVL.

The rearrangement joins TRBV6-1 to TRBJ2-5, with 7 positions matching TRBD2. Germline-derived CDR1 and CDR2 are MNHNS and SASEGT. V lost 6 bases, J lost 5 bases, and 3 bases stayed unmatched. The CDR3 totals 12 residues. CDR3 sequence (DNA): TGTGCCAGCAGCTGGGGGGGGGAGACCCAGTACTTC. Translation: CASSWGGETQYF.

J is TRBJ1-2 and V is TRBV7-9, with 8 positions matching TRBD1. The germline gives CDR1 SEHNR, CDR2 FQNEAQ (reference sequence). The CDR3 is 14 residues long. V lost 4 bases, J lost 8 bases, and 9 bases stayed unmatched. The CDR3 DNA reads as TGTGCCAGCAGCTCGTCCGGGACAGGCATCGGCTACACCTTC. It yields the protein CASSSSGTGIGYTF.

The chain uses TRBV7-9 and TRBJ1-1; 7 bases match TRBD1. The CDR3 has 13 residues. From germline, CDR1 is SEHNR and CDR2 FQNEAQ (reference sequence). Unmatched junction bases numbered 3, after V lost 3 bases and J lost 5 bases. The CDR3 DNA is TGTGCCAGCAGCTTTACACAGGGGACTGAAGCTTTCTTT. Its translation: CASSFTQGTEAFF.

This clone is a singleton in its sample. The chain carries TRBV29-1 and TRBJ1-2; 8 nucleotides agree with TRBD1. Germline V gives CDR1 SQVTM, CDR2 ANQGSEA. V gave up 6 bases and J gave up 2 bases; unmatched junction bases: 5. The CDR3 contains 13 residues. DNA of the CDR3: TGCAGCGTGACAGGGGAAGCAAACTATGGCTACACCTTC. Translation: CSVTGEANYGYTF. The variable domain in full, completed from reference TRBV29-1 and TRBJ1-2, reads SAVISQKPSRDICQRGTSLTIQCQVDSQVTMMFWYRQQPGQSLTLIATANQGSEATYESGFVIDKFPISRPNLTFSTLTVSNMSPEDSSIYLCSVTGEANYGYTFGSGTRLTVV.

The chain couples TRBV7-9 to TRBJ1-3; D is undetermined. Germline CDR1 reads SEHNR; CDR2 reads FQNEAQ (reference sequence). The CDR3 extends over 14 amino acids. V was clipped by 7 bases and J by 2 bases, with 12 bases between them. The CDR3 bases are TGTGCCAGCATCTCTTTTAAGGCTGGAAACACCATATATTTT. It translates to CASISFKAGNTIYF.

The chain employs TRBV5-8 and TRBJ2-2; no definite D call. V lost 1 base, J lost 5 bases, and 9 bases lay in between. Looked up from germline, CDR1 is SGHTS and CDR2 is YDEGEE. This CDR3 spans 14 amino acids. The CDR3 nucleotides are TGTGCCAGCAGCTTGCTCCCAGGAACCGGGGAGCTGTTTTTT. It yields the protein CASSLLPGTGELFF.

The CDR3 nucleotides read TGTGCCAGCAGCGAAACACCGGACCCTGGGGTTTACGAGCAGTACTTC. Translation gives CASSETPDPGVYEQYF. J is TRBJ2-7 and V is TRBV11-2; no clear D. The V end lost 5 bases, the J end lost 4 bases, and 21 bases lay between the germline ends. CDR3 length: 16 residues. Germline V gives CDR1 SGHAT, CDR2 FQNNGV.

J is TRBJ2-5 and V is TRBV7-9, with D perhaps matching TRBD1 or TRBD2 (5 bases each). The CDR3 has 16 residues. The ends were cut back, 3 bases at V and 9 bases at J, with 23 bases in the middle. CDR1 is SEHNR, CDR2 FQNEAQ, per germline (reference sequence). CDR3 region: CASSLSGTFEIMAQYF. The CDR3 bases are TGTGCCAGCAGCTTGTCCGGGACGTTTGAGATTATGGCCCAGTACTTC.

CDR3 nucleotide sequence: TGTGCCAGCCGCTCCCCGGGATACCATGAGCAGTTCTTC. Residues: CASRSPGYHEQFF. The rearrangement links TRBV28 to TRBJ2-1, with a possible D match to TRBD2 (5 bases). CDR1 MDHEN and CDR2 SYDVKM come from the germline V gene. The V end lost 8 bases, the J end lost 8 bases, and 16 bases lay between the germline ends. This CDR3 region has 13 residues.

This clone was found once. The chain is built from TRBV19 and TRBJ2-1, with 8 bases aligning to TRBD1. V lost 6 bases to trimming and J lost 8 bases; unmatched junction nucleotides: 12. The CDR3 runs to 15 residues. CDR1 and CDR2 (germline): LNHDA, SQIVND (reference sequence). CDR3 bases: TGTGCCAGTAGATCCCCGGGACAGGATGGCGATGAGCAGTTCTTC. Translation: CASRSPGQDGDEQFF. The whole variable domain, filled in from reference TRBV19 and TRBJ2-1, reads DGGITQSPKYLFRKEGQNVTLSCEQNLNHDAMYWYRQDPGQGLRLIYYSQIVNDFQKGDIAEGYSVSREKKESFPLTVTSAQKNPTAFYLCASRSPGQDGDEQFFGPGTRLTVL.

This clone is a singleton in its sample. The gene calls are TRBV15 and TRBJ1-2; unclear D gene. Germline lookup yields CDR1 LNHNV and CDR2 YYDKDF (reference sequence). The CDR3 totals 14 residues. V lost 4 bases, J lost 0 bases, and 9 bases lay in between. As DNA, the CDR3 is TGTGCCACCAGCAATTTCCAGGCTAACTATGGCTACACCTTC. Translated, it gives CATSNFQANYGYTF.

The V and J genes are TRBV10-3 and TRBJ2-5; 7 nucleotides match TRBD2. V dropped 2 bases and J dropped 5; count of bases not matched to a gene: 11. In germline, CDR1 is ENHRY, CDR2 SYGVKD. The CDR3 contains 16 residues. The CDR3 loop reads CAISEAGGGERETQYF. The DNA of the CDR3 is TGTGCCATCAGTGAGGCCGGGGGAGGGGAGAGGGAGACCCAGTACTTC.

J is TRBJ2-3 and V is TRBV29-1, with D perhaps TRBD2 (6 bases). Germline CDR1 SQVTM, CDR2 ANQGSEA. CDR3 length equals 14 residues. V was trimmed by 6 bases and J by 3 bases, leaving 16 bases between them. CDR3 coding DNA: TGCAGCGTCCACGGGCAGGAGGGGACAGATACGCAGTATTTT. This encodes CSVHGQEGTDTQYF.

The CDR3: CASRLVSGNTIYF. CDR3 in DNA: TGCGCCAGTCGACTGGTCTCTGGAAACACCATATATTTT. J is TRBJ1-3 and V is TRBV5-1; D gene unclear. The germline V gene encodes CDR1 SGHRS and CDR2 YFSETQ. The germline V and J ends were trimmed by 8 bases and 0 bases, with 9 bases remaining between them. This CDR3 comprises 13 residues.

The chain is built from TRBV30 and TRBJ1-2; D is undetermined. Germline V gene lookup returns CDR1 GTSNPN and CDR2 SVGIG (reference sequence). The CDR3 has 13 residues. V shed 5 bases and J shed 4 bases, with 14 bases lying between them. This CDR3 is CAWGPAGTYGYTF. The CDR3 DNA reads as TGTGCCTGGGGACCTGCAGGTACCTATGGCTACACCTTC.

The rearrangement joins TRBV2 to TRBJ2-3; D remains ambiguous. The CDR3 consists of 14 residues. V was clipped by 5 bases and J by 2 bases, with 11 bases between them. Looked up from germline, CDR1 is SNHLY and CDR2 is FYNNEI. The CDR3 coding sequence is TGTGCCAGCAGTAGGAGCTCTATCACAGATACGCAGTATTTT. Its translation: CASSRSSITDTQYF.

The CDR3 coding sequence is TGCGCCAGCAGCTCACTGACAGGGAACTATGGCTACACCTTC. The encoded protein is CASSSLTGNYGYTF. The chain is built from TRBV5-1 and TRBJ1-2; 7 bases are shared with TRBD1. The germline V gene has CDR1 SGHRS and CDR2 YFSETQ. V lost 3 bases, J lost 2 bases, and 4 bases stayed unmatched. The CDR3 consists of 14 residues.

This clone was recorded a few times. J is TRBJ1-1 and V is TRBV11-3; D remains unclear. Per the germline V gene, CDR1 is SGHNT and CDR2 is YENEEA. Trimming stripped 5 bases from V and 0 bases from J, with 4 bases between. The CDR3 has 12 amino acids. This CDR3 reads CASSDMNTEAFF. CDR3 DNA: TGTGCCAGCAGCGATATGAACACTGAAGCTTTCTTT.

The chain employs TRBV5-1 and TRBJ2-5, with D possibly TRBD2 on 6 matching bases. Germline CDR1 is SGHRS and CDR2 is YFSETQ. The CDR3 runs 15 residues. V lost 5 bases and J lost 2, with 16 bases in between. The CDR3 here is CASSVGGSTQETQYF. DNA for the CDR3: TGCGCCAGCAGTGTTGGAGGGAGCACTCAAGAGACCCAGTACTTC.

CDR3 nucleotides: TGTGCCAGCAGCCTGGCGGCAGATACGCAGTATTTT. It is translated as CASSLAADTQYF. The gene calls are TRBV7-3 and TRBJ2-3, with D unresolved. The germline V gene has CDR1 SGHTA and CDR2 FQGTGA. The CDR3 spans 12 residues. Trimming cost V 5 bases and J 4 bases, with 7 bases left between them.

This clone was detected a few times. V usage is TRBV28 and J usage is TRBJ1-3; D unclear. Germline V lookup: CDR1 MDHEN, CDR2 SYDVKM. V was clipped by 4 bases and J by 7 bases, with 11 bases between them. The CDR3 runs to 13 residues. The CDR3 DNA follows: TGTGCCAGCAGTTCCGGAGGGCCGAACACCATATATTTT. Translated: CASSSGGPNTIYF.

This clone has a handful of counts. The chain employs TRBV4-2 and TRBJ2-5; 11 bases align to TRBD2. The CDR3 is 15 residues long. V gave up 5 bases and J gave up 1 base; unmatched junction bases: 3. The germline gives CDR1 LGHNA, CDR2 YNFKEQ. The CDR3 here is CASSIGTSGQETQYF. The CDR3 bases are TGTGCCAGCAGCATTGGGACTAGCGGCCAAGAGACCCAGTACTTC.

The chain's CDR3 is CASRGTASTEAFF. CDR3 DNA: TGTGCCAGCAGGGGGACGGCAAGCACTGAAGCTTTCTTT. The rearrangement uses TRBV6-6 and TRBJ1-1; possible D gene TRBD1, 5 bases. Between the trimmed V and J ends, which lost 6 bases and 4 bases, there was a span of 12 bases. The CDR3 has 13 residues. Looked up from germline, CDR1 is MNHNY and CDR2 is SVGAGI (reference sequence).

This clone occurred a few times. J is TRBJ2-7 and V is TRBV19; 7 nucleotides agree with TRBD1. The V and J ends lost 5 bases and 7 bases, in that order; junction bases with no gene match: 8. Germline assignment: CDR1 LNHDA and CDR2 SQIVND (reference sequence). The CDR3 covers 13 residues. In nucleotides, the CDR3 is TGTGCCAGTAGTTTCCACAGGGGCCTGGAGCAGTACTTC. Translating gives CASSFHRGLEQYF.

This chain joins TRBV10-2 and TRBJ1-2, with D possibly matching TRBD1 (6 bases). Germline CDR1 is WSHSY and CDR2 is SAAADI. This CDR3 spans 13 amino acids. V was cut by 6 bases and J by 7 bases, with 15 bases left in between. The CDR3 region is CASSPYRARGYTF. In DNA form, the CDR3 reads TGCGCCAGCAGCCCTTACAGGGCCCGTGGCTACACCTTC.

The chain carries TRBV29-1 and TRBJ2-7, with 8 positions matching TRBD1. Germline V gene data show CDR1 as SQVTM and CDR2 as ANQGSEA. This CDR3 contains 13 residues. Trimming cost V 8 bases and J 7 bases; bases outside gene matches: 13. CDR3 residues: CSISQGADREQYF. CDR3 in DNA: TGCAGCATAAGCCAGGGGGCGGATCGTGAGCAGTACTTC.